The 25 T cell receptor beta chains given below trace back to one sample, sequenced in a study of technical replicates of blood from four donors. Some clones are missing from TCRdb's copy, which holds only in-frame ones; the method was immunoSEQ multiplex PCR. The sample yields about 91,000 clones, approximately 90% seen once. The specimen was T cells isolated from PBMCs. Every receptor here comes from a human donor in good health.

This clone was recorded once. This chain links TRBV5-1 with TRBJ2-3, with D maybe TRBD2 (5 bases). V gave up 2 bases and J gave up 1 base, with 14 bases separating them. Looked up from germline, CDR1 is SGHRS and CDR2 is YFSETQ. The length of the CDR3 is 16 residues. The CDR3 here is CASSFGGLGGTDTQYF. In DNA, the CDR3 is TGCGCCAGCAGCTTCGGTGGTCTGGGAGGCACAGATACGCAGTATTTT. The whole variable domain, remainder taken from reference TRBV5-1 and TRBJ2-3, is KAGVTQTPRYLIKTRGQQVTLSCSPISGHRSVSWYQQTPGQGLQFLFEYFSETQRNKGNFPGRFSGRQFSNSRSEMNVSTLELGDSALYLCASSFGGLGGTDTQYFGPGTRLTVL.

This chain uses TRBV25-1 with TRBJ2-7; weak D call: TRBD2 (5 bases). The V end lost 7 bases, the J end lost 0 bases, and 7 bases lay between the germline ends. CDR3 length equals 12 residues. The germline V gene encodes CDR1 MGHDK and CDR2 SYGVNS. The CDR3 loop reads CASIGDSYEQYF. The DNA of the CDR3 is TGTGCCAGCATCGGGGACTCCTACGAGCAGTACTTC.

The J gene is TRBJ2-7, the V gene TRBV5-5; 7 bases map to TRBD1. This CDR3 has 14 residues. Germline CDR1 reads SGHKS; CDR2 reads YYEKEE (reference sequence). The J segment lost 7 bases and the V segment lost 4 bases, leaving 11 bases of the junction unmatched. This CDR3 reads CASSLPTGTEEQYF. CDR3 DNA: TGTGCCAGCAGCCTACCGACAGGGACGGAAGAGCAGTACTTC.

The chain combines TRBV11-3 with TRBJ2-5; 8 bases are a match to TRBD1. The CDR3 contains 14 residues. Germline V gene sequence: CDR1 SGHNT, CDR2 YENEEA. The V gene end was trimmed by 5 bases and the J gene end by 7 bases; junction bases not matched to a gene: 9. CDR3 bases: TGTGCCAGCAGCCCGGGACAGGCCTTTGGGACCCAGTACTTC. Translated: CASSPGQAFGTQYF.

V and J are TRBV28 and TRBJ1-1; D unresolved. The CDR3 has 12 amino acids. Deletions cut 5 bases from V and 3 bases from J, with 7 bases between. Germline assignment: CDR1 MDHEN and CDR2 SYDVKM. In nucleotides, the CDR3 is TGTGCCAGCAGTACGCCGGACACTGAAGCTTTCTTT. As protein: CASSTPDTEAFF. The complete variable domain, with remaining parts taken from reference TRBV28 and TRBJ1-1, reads DVKVTQSSRYLVKRTGEKVFLECVQDMDHENMFWYRQDPGLGLRLIYFSYDVKMKEKGDIPEGYSVSREKKERFSLILESASTNQTSMYLCASSTPDTEAFFGQGTRLTVV.

The V call is TRBV4-2, the J call TRBJ2-1; TRBD2 matches 13 bases. CDR3 length: 17 amino acids. The trim removed 3 bases at V and 7 bases at J, leaving 9 bases unmatched. CDR1 and CDR2 from the germline V gene are LGHNA and YNFKEQ. The CDR3 DNA is TGTGCCAGCAGCCAGCCGCCGTGGACTAGCGGGGGTAATGAGCAGTTCTTC. This sequence encodes CASSQPPWTSGGNEQFF.

The rearrangement uses TRBV7-6 and TRBJ2-1; 9 nucleotides line up with TRBD2. With V trimmed by 5 bases and J by 4 bases, 15 bases remained unmatched. Germline CDR1 and CDR2: SGHVS and FNYEAQ. CDR3 length equals 18 residues. CDR3 DNA sequence: TGTGCCAGCAGCGAATCTTTACCGGGACTAGCAACATACAATGAGCAGTTCTTC. Translation gives CASSESLPGLATYNEQFF. Full variable domain (missing parts from reference TRBV7-6 and TRBJ2-1): GAGVSQSPRYKVTKRGQDVALRCDPISGHVSLYWYRQALGQGPEFLTYFNYEAQQDKSGLPNDRFSAERPEGSISTLTIQRTEQRDSAMYRCASSESLPGLATYNEQFFGPGTRLTVL.

The chain couples TRBV19 to TRBJ2-7; a possible D gene is TRBD1 (6 bases). CDR3 length equals 12 residues. The V gene lost 3 bases and the J gene lost 4 bases, with 7 bases spanning the gap. The germline V gene encodes CDR1 LNHDA and CDR2 SQIVND (reference sequence). The CDR3 DNA reads as TGTGCCAGTAGTATGACAGGTTACGAGCAGTACTTC. This gives the protein CASSMTGYEQYF.

V is TRBV4-1 and J is TRBJ1-4; the D is unclear. Trimming stripped 1 base from V and 6 bases from J, with 9 bases between. There are 14 residues in the CDR3. CDR1 is MGHRA, CDR2 YSYEKL, per germline. CDR3 in amino acids: CASSQVREDEKLFF. The CDR3 DNA follows: TGCGCCAGCAGCCAAGTTCGGGAGGATGAAAAACTGTTTTTT.

As DNA, the CDR3 is TGTGCCAGCCATCAGGGGATGACTGGGGCCAACGTCCTGACTTTC. It codes for CASHQGMTGANVLTF. V and J are TRBV2 and TRBJ2-6, with TRBD1 as a possible D gene (6 bases). The V end lost 8 bases, the J end lost 2 bases, and 13 bases lay between the germline ends. CDR1 and CDR2 (germline): SNHLY, FYNNEI. CDR3 length: 15 amino acids.

This rearrangement joins TRBV7-2 to TRBJ1-2; 8 nucleotides align to TRBD1. CDR3 length equals 16 residues. Germline V CDR1 and CDR2: SGHTA, FQGNSA. The trim removed 2 bases at V and 4 bases at J, leaving 9 bases unmatched. The DNA for the CDR3 is TGTGCCAGCAGCTTACGGGGACAGGTGGGAGGCTATGGCTACACCTTC. Its protein product is CASSLRGQVGGYGYTF.

The chain couples TRBV4-1 to TRBJ2-7; tentatively, D is TRBD2 (6 bases). From germline, CDR1 is MGHRA and CDR2 YSYEKL. The V end was cut by 5 bases, the J end by 2 bases, with 22 bases between. The CDR3 contains 17 residues. CDR3 in DNA: TGCGCCAGCAGCTCCTATCGTCCGGGACTGAAAGCCTACGAGCAGTACTTC. Protein product: CASSSYRPGLKAYEQYF.

The V gene is TRBV29-1, the J gene TRBJ2-7, with D maybe TRBD2 (6 bases). The CDR3 sequence is 13 residues long. The germline V gene has CDR1 SQVTM and CDR2 ANQGSEA. V was cut by 4 bases and J by 3 bases, with 13 bases left in between. The CDR3 DNA is TGCAGCGTTGTTGAGGCGGGGCTCTACGAGCAGTACTTC. This translates into CSVVEAGLYEQYF.

The chain joins TRBV5-1 to TRBJ1-1, with 9 bases aligning to TRBD1. Germline loops: CDR1 SGHRS, CDR2 YFSETQ. The CDR3 runs 17 residues. V was pared by 2 bases and J by 0 bases, with 8 bases of the junction left unmatched. CDR3 bases: TGCGCCAGCAGCTTCCGGGACAGGGCTCTTCTGAACACTGAAGCTTTCTTT. Translation: CASSFRDRALLNTEAFF.

V gene TRBV29-1 combines with J gene TRBJ2-7, with 7 bases fitting TRBD1. The V and J ends lost 4 bases and 3 bases, in that order; junction bases with no gene match: 3. CDR3 length: 12 amino acids. Germline V CDR1 and CDR2: SQVTM, ANQGSEA. DNA of the CDR3: TGCAGCGTTGTGGCAGGGGGCTACGAGCAGTACTTC. Protein sequence: CSVVAGGYEQYF.

The V call is TRBV18, the J call TRBJ2-2, with 8 nucleotides matching TRBD1. There are 16 residues in the CDR3. Trimming removed 2 bases from V and 7 bases from J; junction bases left unmatched: 9. The germline CDR1 and CDR2 sequences are KGHSH and LQKENI. This CDR3 reads CASSPMVPGQVGELFF. The CDR3 DNA sequence: TGTGCCAGCTCACCAATGGTCCCGGGACAGGTCGGGGAGCTGTTTTTT. The whole variable domain, filled in from reference TRBV18 and TRBJ2-2, reads NAGVMQNPRHLVRRRGQEARLRCSPMKGHSHVYWYRQLPEEGLKFMVYLQKENIIDESGMPKERFSAEFPKEGPSILRIQQVVRGDSAAYFCASSPMVPGQVGELFFGEGSRLTVL.

The chain combines TRBV7-9 with TRBJ2-7; 7 positions match TRBD2. After removal of 1 base from V and 5 bases from J, the junction contained 14 bases not matched to a gene. This CDR3 spans 17 amino acids. Germline V gene data show CDR1 as SEHNR and CDR2 as FQNEAQ (reference sequence). In DNA, the CDR3 is TGTGCCAGCAGCTTAGTTTATCTGGGAGGGCCGAGTAACGAGCAGTACTTC. Amino acid sequence: CASSLVYLGGPSNEQYF.

This chain joins TRBV7-9 and TRBJ1-1; 7 bases fit TRBD1. The germline gives CDR1 SEHNR, CDR2 FQNEAQ (reference sequence). The V and J ends lost 5 bases and 3 bases, in that order; junction bases with no gene match: 12. CDR3 length equals 16 residues. CDR3 bases: TGTGCCAGCAGCCCCCAACGGGGGACAGCTTACACTGAAGCTTTCTTT. Protein sequence: CASSPQRGTAYTEAFF.

This clone has only one observation. V usage is TRBV2 and J usage is TRBJ1-5; D gene ambiguous. The CDR3 length is 15 residues. With 7 bases removed from V and 0 bases from J, the gap between germline ends came to 13 bases. The V gene's germline CDR1 is SNHLY and CDR2 FYNNEI. In DNA, the CDR3 is TGTGCCAGCAAATGGACTCTTTATAGCAATCAGCCCCAGCATTTT. Its protein product is CASKWTLYSNQPQHF.

The rearrangement uses TRBV25-1 and TRBJ2-3; 7 positions match TRBD2. After removal of 6 bases from V and 2 bases from J, the junction contained 5 bases not matched to a gene. This CDR3 has 14 residues. CDR1 MGHDK and CDR2 SYGVNS come from the germline V gene. Here the CDR3 DNA reads TGTGCCAGCAGCCGAGCGGGATCCACAGATACGCAGTATTTT. This encodes CASSRAGSTDTQYF. Combining the CDR3 with reference TRBV25-1 and TRBJ2-3 gives the whole variable domain EADIYQTPRYLVIGTGKKITLECSQTMGHDKMYWYQQDPGMELHLIHYSYGVNSTEKGDLSSESTVSRIRTEHFPLTLESARPSHTSQYLCASSRAGSTDTQYFGPGTRLTVL.

CDR3 nucleotides: TGTGCCAGCAGTGGGCCTAGCGAATACACCGGGGAGCTGTTTTTT. Encoded protein: CASSGPSEYTGELFF. The rearrangement links TRBV2 to TRBJ2-2, with D maybe TRBD2 (6 bases). V lost 4 bases and J 3 bases, leaving 12 bases between the germline ends. This CDR3 spans 15 amino acids. Germline CDR1 and CDR2: SNHLY and FYNNEI. Together with reference TRBV2 and TRBJ2-2, the CDR3 gives the full variable domain: EPEVTQTPSHQVTQMGQEVILRCVPISNHLYFYWYRQILGQKVEFLVSFYNNEISEKSEIFDDQFSVERPDGSNFTLKIRSTKLEDSAMYFCASSGPSEYTGELFFGEGSRLTVL.

The chain has TRBV18 and TRBJ2-2, with TRBD2 matching 12 bases. V lost 4 bases and J lost 2; bases outside the gene matches: 5. The CDR3 totals 17 residues. Per the germline V gene, CDR1 is KGHSH and CDR2 is LQKENI. In DNA form, the CDR3 reads TGTGCCAGCTCACTTTGGACTAGCGGGGCCAACACCGGGGAGCTGTTTTTT. Its translation: CASSLWTSGANTGELFF. Based on the CDR3 plus reference TRBV18 and TRBJ2-2, the full variable domain is NAGVMQNPRHLVRRRGQEARLRCSPMKGHSHVYWYRQLPEEGLKFMVYLQKENIIDESGMPKERFSAEFPKEGPSILRIQQVVRGDSAAYFCASSLWTSGANTGELFFGEGSRLTVL.

This rearrangement joins TRBV5-4 to TRBJ2-5; TRBD1 aligns across 7 bases. There are 15 residues in the CDR3. After removal of 5 bases from V and 5 bases from J, the junction contained 12 bases not matched to a gene. The germline gives CDR1 SGHNT, CDR2 YYREEE (reference sequence). CDR3 DNA: TGTGCCAGCAGTTCCGAGGGGGCAGTACGGGAGACCCAGTACTTC. Amino acids: CASSSEGAVRETQYF.

The chain carries TRBV19 and TRBJ1-1; 7 nucleotides line up with TRBD1. CDR1 is LNHDA and CDR2 is SQIVND in the germline V gene (reference sequence). The J segment lost 2 bases and the V segment lost 7 bases, leaving 10 bases of the junction unmatched. The CDR3 length is 15 residues. CDR3 bases: TGTGCCAGTAAATTATCCGGGACAGCTAACACTGAAGCTTTCTTT. Encoded protein: CASKLSGTANTEAFF.

The V gene is TRBV2, the J gene TRBJ2-6, with 7 bases that match TRBD1. The germline CDR1 and CDR2 sequences are SNHLY and FYNNEI. J lost 0 bases, V lost 8 bases, and 10 bases had no gene match. The CDR3 sequence is 17 residues long. Here the CDR3 DNA reads TGTGCCAGCGAACAGGGGCTTATTTACTCTGGGGCCAACGTCCTGACTTTC. Protein: CASEQGLIYSGANVLTF.